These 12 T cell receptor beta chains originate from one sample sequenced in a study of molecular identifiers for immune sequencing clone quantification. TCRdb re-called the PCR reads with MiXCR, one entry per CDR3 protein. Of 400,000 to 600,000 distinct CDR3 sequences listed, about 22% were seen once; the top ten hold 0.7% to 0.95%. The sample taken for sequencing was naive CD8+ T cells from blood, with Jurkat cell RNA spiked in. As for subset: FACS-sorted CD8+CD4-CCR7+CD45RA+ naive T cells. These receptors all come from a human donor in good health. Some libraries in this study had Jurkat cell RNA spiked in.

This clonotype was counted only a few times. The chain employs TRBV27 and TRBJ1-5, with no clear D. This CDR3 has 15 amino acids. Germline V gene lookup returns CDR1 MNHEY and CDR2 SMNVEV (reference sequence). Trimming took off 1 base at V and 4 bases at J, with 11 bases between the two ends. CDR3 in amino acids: CASSLYGGENQPQHF. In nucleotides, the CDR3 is TGTGCCAGCAGTTTATATGGTGGCGAGAATCAGCCCCAGCATTTT.

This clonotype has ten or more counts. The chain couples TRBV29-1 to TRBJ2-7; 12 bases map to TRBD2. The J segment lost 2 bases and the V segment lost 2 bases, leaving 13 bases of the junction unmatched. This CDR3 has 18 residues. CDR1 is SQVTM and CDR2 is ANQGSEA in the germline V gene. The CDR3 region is CSVEFLAGGSQKPYEQYF. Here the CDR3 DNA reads TGCAGCGTTGAATTTCTAGCGGGAGGGTCACAGAAACCCTACGAGCAGTACTTC.

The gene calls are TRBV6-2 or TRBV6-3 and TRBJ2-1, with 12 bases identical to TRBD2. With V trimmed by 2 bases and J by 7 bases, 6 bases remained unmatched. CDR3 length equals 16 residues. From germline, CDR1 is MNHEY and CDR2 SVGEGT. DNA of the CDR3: TGTGCCAGCAGTTACCGAACTAGCGGGGGGAGGAATGAGCAGTTCTTC. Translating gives CASSYRTSGGRNEQFF.

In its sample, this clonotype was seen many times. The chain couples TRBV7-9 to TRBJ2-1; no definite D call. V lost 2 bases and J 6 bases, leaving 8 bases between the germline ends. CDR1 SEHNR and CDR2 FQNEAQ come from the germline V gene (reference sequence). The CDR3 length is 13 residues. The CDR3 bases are TGTGCCAGCAGCTTACTCCCGATCAATGAGCAGTTCTTC. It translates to CASSLLPINEQFF.

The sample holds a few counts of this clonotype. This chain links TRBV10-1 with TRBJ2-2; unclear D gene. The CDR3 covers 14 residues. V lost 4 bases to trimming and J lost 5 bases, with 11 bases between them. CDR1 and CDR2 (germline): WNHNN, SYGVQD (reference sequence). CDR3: CASSANDGTGELFF. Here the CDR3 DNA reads TGCGCCAGCAGTGCCAACGATGGGACCGGGGAGCTGTTTTTT.

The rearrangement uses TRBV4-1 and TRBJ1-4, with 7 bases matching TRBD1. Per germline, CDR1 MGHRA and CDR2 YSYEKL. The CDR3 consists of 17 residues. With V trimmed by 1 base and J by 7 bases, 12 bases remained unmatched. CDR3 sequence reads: CASSQVVPGAGGEKLFF. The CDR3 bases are TGCGCCAGCAGCCAAGTTGTGCCGGGAGCAGGGGGTGAAAAACTGTTTTTT.

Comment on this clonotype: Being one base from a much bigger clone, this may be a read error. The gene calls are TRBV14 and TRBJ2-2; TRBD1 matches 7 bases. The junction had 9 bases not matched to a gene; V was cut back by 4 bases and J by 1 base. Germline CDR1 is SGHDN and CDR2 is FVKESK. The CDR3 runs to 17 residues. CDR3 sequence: CASSPSIRTGNTGELFF. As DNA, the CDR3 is TGTGCCAGCAGCCCATCGATCAGGACAGGGAACACCGGGGAGCTGTTTTTT.

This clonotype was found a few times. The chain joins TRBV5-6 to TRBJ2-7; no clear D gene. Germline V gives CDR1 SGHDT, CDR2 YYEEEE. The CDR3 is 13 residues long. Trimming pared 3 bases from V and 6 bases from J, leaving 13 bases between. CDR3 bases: TGTGCCAGCAGCTCGTGGGGATTTGGCGAGCAGTACTTC. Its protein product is CASSSWGFGEQYF.

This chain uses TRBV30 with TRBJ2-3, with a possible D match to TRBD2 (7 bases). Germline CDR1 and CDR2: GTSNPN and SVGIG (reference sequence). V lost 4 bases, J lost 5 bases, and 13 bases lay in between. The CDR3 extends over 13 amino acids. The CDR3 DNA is TGTGCCTGGAACGGGGGGCAGGGAGATACGCAGTATTTT. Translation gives CAWNGGQGDTQYF.

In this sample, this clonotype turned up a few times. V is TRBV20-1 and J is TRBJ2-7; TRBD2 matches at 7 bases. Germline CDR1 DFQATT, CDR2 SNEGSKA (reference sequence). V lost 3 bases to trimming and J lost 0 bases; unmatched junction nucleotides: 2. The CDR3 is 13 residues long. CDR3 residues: CSASSSGSYEQYF. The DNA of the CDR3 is TGCAGTGCTAGTTCTAGCGGCTCCTACGAGCAGTACTTC.

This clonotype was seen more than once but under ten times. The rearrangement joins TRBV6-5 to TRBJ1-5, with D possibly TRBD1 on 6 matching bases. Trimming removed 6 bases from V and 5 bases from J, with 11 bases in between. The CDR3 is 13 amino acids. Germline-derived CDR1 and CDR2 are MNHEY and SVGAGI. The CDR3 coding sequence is TGTGCCAGCAGCCGACAGGTTTATCAGCCCCAGCATTTT. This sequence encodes CASSRQVYQPQHF.

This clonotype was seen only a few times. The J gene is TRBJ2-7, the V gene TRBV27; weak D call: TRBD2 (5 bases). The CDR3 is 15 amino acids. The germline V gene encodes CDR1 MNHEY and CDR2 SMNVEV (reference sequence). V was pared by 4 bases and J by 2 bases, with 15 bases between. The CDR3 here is CASSYAPGGTYEQYF. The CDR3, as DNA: TGTGCCAGCAGTTACGCCCCAGGAGGCACCTACGAGCAGTACTTC.